One and the same sample provided the 27 T cell receptor beta chains below, sequenced in a study of blood T cell repertoires in COVID-19. Sequencing used immunoSEQ multiplex PCR; TCRdb keeps in-frame clones, though not all of them. The sample holds some 400,000 clones, just over 90% seen once. The sequenced material came from PBMCs or T cells enriched from blood (not recorded which). These receptors came from a woman aged 40 to 55 who had been exposed to COVID-19.

The rearrangement uses TRBV6-1 and TRBJ2-6; TRBD1 might be the D (6 bases). This CDR3 is 18 amino acids long. The V end lost 3 bases, the J end lost 0 bases, and 15 bases lay between the germline ends. CDR1 and CDR2 (germline): MNHNS, SASEGT. As DNA, the CDR3 is TGTGCCAGCAGTGAGGGACACTCAACTCTCTCTGGGGCCAACGTCCTGACTTTC. It codes for CASSEGHSTLSGANVLTF.

The chain carries TRBV2 and TRBJ1-5; TRBD1 agrees at 7 bases. Germline V gene lookup returns CDR1 SNHLY and CDR2 FYNNEI. The CDR3 has 13 residues. The V gene end was trimmed by 6 bases and the J gene end by 5 bases; junction bases not matched to a gene: 4. The DNA for the CDR3 is TGTGCCAGCAGCGGGACAGTTCATCAGCCCCAGCATTTT. This codes for CASSGTVHQPQHF.

This clone has only one observation. The V call is TRBV5-4, the J call TRBJ2-5; 7 bases align to TRBD1. Per the germline V gene, CDR1 is SGHNT and CDR2 is YYREEE (reference sequence). The V segment lost 4 bases and the J segment 1 base; nucleotides outside the gene matches: 7. The CDR3 loop spans 15 amino acids. In DNA, the CDR3 is TGTGCCAGCAGCCGTACAGGGGACCGCCAAGAGACCCAGTACTTC. This translates into CASSRTGDRQETQYF.

This clone was observed a few times. The rearrangement joins TRBV5-6 to TRBJ2-5, with D maybe TRBD2 (9 bases). The ends were cut back, 3 bases at V and 6 bases at J, with 21 bases in the middle. CDR3 length: 16 amino acids. From germline, CDR1 is SGHDT and CDR2 YYEEEE. CDR3 sequence: CASSSGTGAGGQTQYF. CDR3 DNA sequence: TGTGCCAGCAGCTCCGGGACAGGCGCGGGAGGGCAGACCCAGTACTTC.

The chain recombines TRBV14 with TRBJ1-1; possible D gene TRBD1, 6 bases. This CDR3 has 16 amino acids. V was trimmed by 3 bases and J by 0 bases, leaving 14 bases between them. Germline CDR1 and CDR2: SGHDN and FVKESK. In DNA, the CDR3 is TGTGCCAGCAGCCACATGCGACAGGTTTTGAACACTGAAGCTTTCTTT. Encoded protein: CASSHMRQVLNTEAFF. Based on the CDR3 plus reference TRBV14 and TRBJ1-1, the full variable domain is EAGVTQFPSHSVIEKGQTVTLRCDPISGHDNLYWYRRVMGKEIKFLLHFVKESKQDESGMPNNRFLAERTGGTYSTLKVQPAELEDSGVYFCASSHMRQVLNTEAFFGQGTRLTVV.

This clone was observed a handful of times. The chain joins TRBV29-1 to TRBJ2-2; D is unclear. Trimming stripped 7 bases from V and 0 bases from J, with 9 bases between. The CDR3 consists of 13 residues. Germline lookup yields CDR1 SQVTM and CDR2 ANQGSEA. The CDR3 DNA is TGCAGCGGTAGGAGTTCGAACACCGGGGAGCTGTTTTTT. This gives the protein CSGRSSNTGELFF.

This chain connects TRBV10-1 to TRBJ1-1; a weak D match, TRBD1 (5 bases). CDR1 is WNHNN, CDR2 SYGVQD, per germline (reference sequence). The germline V and J ends were trimmed by 2 bases and 2 bases, with 9 bases remaining between them. This CDR3 has 14 residues. In DNA form, the CDR3 reads TGCGCCAGCAGTGAGGGGGGGGGAAACACTGAAGCTTTCTTT. This sequence encodes CASSEGGGNTEAFF.

The chain uses TRBV7-2 and TRBJ1-1; weak D call: TRBD1 (6 bases). The CDR3 consists of 14 residues. V gave up 5 bases and J gave up 0 bases, with 10 bases separating them. Germline CDR1 is SGHTA and CDR2 is FQGNSA. Here the CDR3 DNA reads TGTGCCAGCAGCACCCAGGGGATGAACACTGAAGCTTTCTTT. It is translated as CASSTQGMNTEAFF.

The V call is TRBV6-1, the J call TRBJ1-2; D gene unclear. Germline V gene data show CDR1 as MNHNS and CDR2 as SASEGT. Trimming left V 3 bases short and J 4 bases short, with 9 bases between. The CDR3 is 13 amino acids. The CDR3 sequence is CASSDKGLYGYTF. In nucleotides, the CDR3 is TGTGCCAGCAGTGACAAAGGACTCTATGGCTACACCTTC.

This chain connects TRBV3-1 (or the pseudogene TRBV3-2) to TRBJ2-7; D unclear. CDR3 length equals 13 residues. Trimming removed 1 base from V and 5 bases from J, with 9 bases in between. Germline CDR1 and CDR2: LGHDT and YNNKEL (reference sequence). As DNA, the CDR3 is TGTGCCAGCAGCCAAGGACTTATAAACGAGCAGTACTTC. Its translation is CASSQGLINEQYF.

V and J are TRBV19 and TRBJ1-5, with D perhaps matching TRBD1 (6 bases). The V gene lost 0 bases and the J gene lost 3 bases, with 9 bases spanning the gap. The CDR3 spans 15 residues. CDR1 and CDR2 from the germline V gene are LNHDA and SQIVND (reference sequence). CDR3 sequence reads: CASSIDGGANQPQHF. The CDR3 bases are TGTGCCAGTAGTATAGATGGGGGCGCCAATCAGCCCCAGCATTTT.

With respect to this clone: The sample has other DNA sequences that encode this CDR3 too. The V and J genes are TRBV19 and TRBJ1-1, with D possibly being TRBD1 (5 bases). The CDR3 loop spans 13 amino acids. The V gene's germline CDR1 is LNHDA and CDR2 SQIVND (reference sequence). Trimming took 3 bases from V and 2 from J, leaving 7 bases between them. The CDR3 spells CASSMGGNTEAFF. The CDR3, as DNA: TGTGCCAGTAGTATGGGGGGTAACACTGAAGCTTTCTTT.

This clone was observed a few times. V is TRBV7-9 and J is TRBJ1-1, with 9 bases identical to TRBD1. The CDR3 is 16 residues long. Germline values: CDR1 SEHNR, CDR2 FQNEAQ (reference sequence). V dropped 5 bases and J dropped 0; count of bases not matched to a gene: 7. CDR3 sequence: CASSPWTGVVNTEAFF. For the CDR3, the DNA is TGTGCCAGCAGCCCCTGGACAGGGGTCGTGAACACTGAAGCTTTCTTT.

The chain has TRBV7-6 and TRBJ2-5; TRBD2 agrees at 10 bases. Germline-derived CDR1 and CDR2 are SGHVS and FNYEAQ. The CDR3 runs 16 residues. Unmatched junction bases numbered 10, after V lost 5 bases and J lost 4 bases. The CDR3 sequence: CASSGKGIAGGETQYF. CDR3 nucleotide sequence: TGTGCCAGCAGCGGCAAGGGGATAGCGGGGGGAGAGACCCAGTACTTC.

J is TRBJ1-1 and V is TRBV19; a weak D match, TRBD1 (6 bases). The CDR3 runs 13 residues. Germline V gene sequence: CDR1 LNHDA, CDR2 SQIVND (reference sequence). Between the trimmed V and J ends, which lost 6 bases and 3 bases, there was a span of 11 bases. DNA for the CDR3: TGTGCCAGTAGCACAGGGTTTGACACTGAAGCTTTCTTT. Residues: CASSTGFDTEAFF.

This chain links TRBV19 with TRBJ1-4, with 9 bases lining up with TRBD1. Looked up from germline, CDR1 is LNHDA and CDR2 is SQIVND (reference sequence). The CDR3 totals 15 residues. V dropped 7 bases and J dropped 2; count of bases not matched to a gene: 5. Here the CDR3 DNA reads TGTGCCAGTACGGACAGGGGCTCGACTAATGAAAAACTGTTTTTT. Translating gives CASTDRGSTNEKLFF. Full variable domain (rest looked up from reference TRBV19 and TRBJ1-4): DGGITQSPKYLFRKEGQNVTLSCEQNLNHDAMYWYRQDPGQGLRLIYYSQIVNDFQKGDIAEGYSVSREKKESFPLTVTSAQKNPTAFYLCASTDRGSTNEKLFFGSGTQLSVL.

This chain joins TRBV29-1 and TRBJ1-2, with 9 bases matching TRBD1. The J segment lost 5 bases and the V segment lost 7 bases, leaving 11 bases of the junction unmatched. Germline V gene lookup returns CDR1 SQVTM and CDR2 ANQGSEA. The CDR3 runs to 14 residues. CDR3 bases: TGCAGCGGGAATACAGGGGGCCCGGGGTATGGCTACACCTTC. This codes for CSGNTGGPGYGYTF.

The CDR3 reads CASSLNRAGALGELFF. Here the CDR3 DNA reads TGTGCCAGCAGCTTAAACCGAGCGGGAGCCCTCGGGGAGCTGTTTTTT. J is TRBJ2-2 and V is TRBV7-3; 8 positions match TRBD2. CDR1 and CDR2 (germline): SGHTA, FQGTGA. The V gene end was trimmed by 1 base and the J gene end by 7 bases; junction bases not matched to a gene: 8. The CDR3 is made up of 16 amino acids.

The genes are TRBV27 and TRBJ2-1, with 12 bases that match TRBD2. CDR3 length: 16 residues. V shed 5 bases, J shed 8 bases, and the junction held 10 bases outside the gene matches. Germline values: CDR1 MNHEY, CDR2 SMNVEV (reference sequence). CDR3 sequence: CASSATPGLAGHEQFF. CDR3 DNA: TGTGCCAGCAGTGCTACACCGGGACTAGCGGGCCATGAGCAGTTCTTC.

This chain uses TRBV7-6 with TRBJ1-1, with a weak D call TRBD1 (6 bases). The CDR3 extends over 15 amino acids. Germline assignment: CDR1 SGHVS and CDR2 FNYEAQ. The V gene lost 1 base and the J gene lost 4 bases, with 13 bases spanning the gap. The CDR3 bases are TGTGCCAGCAGCTTAGGGACAGACTGGGGCACTGAAGCTTTCTTT. This translates into CASSLGTDWGTEAFF.

The rearrangement links TRBV2 to TRBJ1-1, with 7 bases matching TRBD1. The CDR3 is 11 residues long. V was pared by 7 bases and J by 8 bases, with 4 bases of the junction left unmatched. From germline, CDR1 is SNHLY and CDR2 FYNNEI. The DNA for the CDR3 is TGTGCCAGCACCCAGGGGGTGGAAGCTTTCTTT. It is translated as CASTQGVEAFF.

This clone was seen only once. The chain joins TRBV30 to TRBJ2-2, with 7 bases matching TRBD2. Looked up from germline, CDR1 is GTSNPN and CDR2 is SVGIG (reference sequence). CDR3 length equals 16 residues. Trimming cost V 1 base and J 3 bases; bases outside gene matches: 8. The CDR3 protein is CAWSGERGLYTGELFF. The CDR3 DNA follows: TGTGCCTGGAGTGGAGAGCGGGGCCTTTACACCGGGGAGCTGTTTTTT.

This CDR3 is CASRTGATTEAFF. In DNA, the CDR3 is TGTGCCTCAAGGACAGGGGCAACAACTGAAGCTTTCTTT. The J gene is TRBJ1-1, the V gene TRBV10-3, with 9 nucleotides matching TRBD1. CDR3 size: 13 residues. The ends lost 11 bases at V and 5 bases at J; junction bases unmatched: 9. CDR1 and CDR2 from the germline V gene are ENHRY and SYGVKD.

V usage is TRBV11-3 and J usage is TRBJ1-1; 7 positions match TRBD1. After removal of 5 bases from V and 3 bases from J, the junction contained 3 bases not matched to a gene. CDR3 length: 13 amino acids. Germline V gene data show CDR1 as SGHNT and CDR2 as YENEEA. The CDR3 nucleotides read TGTGCCAGCAGCCTGACAGGGTACACTGAAGCTTTCTTT. This gives the protein CASSLTGYTEAFF.

Points on this clone: This specimen includes other DNA sequences encoding the same CDR3. The gene calls are TRBV7-9 and TRBJ2-7, with D possibly TRBD2 on 6 matching bases. The CDR3 covers 14 residues. CDR1 is SEHNR and CDR2 is FQNEAQ in the germline V gene (reference sequence). V was trimmed by 5 bases and J by 2 bases, leaving 13 bases between them. CDR3 protein: CASSLPLAPYEQYF. The CDR3 nucleotides read TGTGCCAGCAGCCTCCCACTAGCTCCCTACGAGCAGTACTTC. Variable domain in full (rest from reference TRBV7-9 and TRBJ2-7): DTGVSQNPRHKITKRGQNVTFRCDPISEHNRLYWYRQTLGQGPEFLTYFQNEAQLEKSRLLSDRFSAERPKGSFSTLEIQRTEQGDSAMYLCASSLPLAPYEQYFGPGTRLTVT.

The genes are TRBV30 and TRBJ2-2; 10 nucleotides agree with TRBD2. The junction had 6 bases not matched to a gene; V was cut back by 6 bases and J by 2 bases. The length of the CDR3 is 15 residues. Germline lookup yields CDR1 GTSNPN and CDR2 SVGIG (reference sequence). The CDR3 is CACDTSGANTGELFF. CDR3 in DNA: TGTGCCTGCGATACTAGCGGGGCAAACACCGGGGAGCTGTTTTTT.

This chain joins TRBV4-1 and TRBJ1-5; 8 nucleotides line up with TRBD1. The junction had 8 bases not matched to a gene; V was cut back by 0 bases and J by 7 bases. CDR3 length: 16 residues. Germline assignment: CDR1 MGHRA and CDR2 YSYEKL. CDR3 bases: TGCGCCAGCAGCCAAGAAATATCAGGGGGCGCCCAGCCCCAGCATTTT. Residues: CASSQEISGGAQPQHF.